Each of the 17 T cell receptor beta chains below was sequenced from the same sample in a study of cytomegalovirus exposure and HLA in healthy donors. The method was immunoSEQ multiplex PCR; TCRdb's version includes in-frame clones alone and lacks a portion of them. Among 150,000 to 200,000 clones listed, 85% were seen once. Sample: PBMCs. These receptors originate from a young man in good health and CMV-seropositive.

The table lists this clone with a few counts. The genes are TRBV5-1 and TRBJ1-5; perhaps TRBD1 as D (6 bases). Germline V lookup: CDR1 SGHRS, CDR2 YFSETQ. Trimming stripped 0 bases from V and 6 bases from J, with 10 bases between. This CDR3 contains 14 residues. The CDR3 coding sequence is TGCGCCAGCAGCTTGGGAGGGGGGGGTCAGCCCCAGCATTTT. Encoded protein: CASSLGGGGQPQHF. Based on the CDR3 plus reference TRBV5-1 and TRBJ1-5, the full variable domain is KAGVTQTPRYLIKTRGQQVTLSCSPISGHRSVSWYQQTPGQGLQFLFEYFSETQRNKGNFPGRFSGRQFSNSRSEMNVSTLELGDSALYLCASSLGGGGQPQHFGDGTRLSIL.

The J gene is TRBJ1-2, the V gene TRBV6-1, with 10 bases lining up with TRBD1. Unmatched junction bases numbered 3, after V lost 5 bases and J lost 3 bases. CDR3 size: 14 residues. CDR1 is MNHNS and CDR2 is SASEGT in the germline V gene. For the CDR3, the DNA is TGTGCCAGCAGTTCGACAGGGGGCGACTATGGCTACACCTTC. Residues: CASSSTGGDYGYTF.

The chain uses TRBV30 and TRBJ2-7, with D perhaps matching TRBD1 (5 bases). Trimming took off 0 bases at V and 5 bases at J, with 14 bases between the two ends. CDR3 size: 14 residues. Germline V gives CDR1 GTSNPN, CDR2 SVGIG (reference sequence). The CDR3: CAWSVVGAVNEQYF. In DNA, the CDR3 is TGTGCCTGGAGTGTAGTAGGGGCAGTGAACGAGCAGTACTTC.

This chain connects TRBV27 to TRBJ2-1; no definite D call. The CDR3 consists of 15 residues. The V gene's germline CDR1 is MNHEY and CDR2 SMNVEV (reference sequence). Trimming removed 4 bases from V and 4 bases from J, with 14 bases in between. The CDR3 sequence is CASSSLTETYNEQFF. The DNA of the CDR3 is TGTGCCAGCAGTTCACTAACCGAGACTTACAATGAGCAGTTCTTC.

This clone has a handful of counts. The sample holds other DNA sequences that translate to the same CDR3. The J gene is TRBJ2-7, the V gene TRBV9; TRBD2 matches 8 bases. Germline V gene lookup returns CDR1 SGDLS and CDR2 YYNGEE. This CDR3 has 14 residues. With 0 bases clipped from V and 2 bases from J, the junction kept 1 base outside the gene matches. The CDR3 region is CASSVDGGAYEQYF. In nucleotides, the CDR3 is TGTGCCAGCAGCGTAGACGGGGGGGCCTACGAGCAGTACTTC.

This clone was observed a few times. The chain joins TRBV30 to TRBJ1-2; TRBD1 agrees at 7 bases. The CDR3 extends over 12 amino acids. After removal of 0 bases from V and 14 bases from J, the junction contained 9 bases not matched to a gene. Germline V gives CDR1 GTSNPN, CDR2 SVGIG (reference sequence). The CDR3 protein is CAWSVTRTGKTF. Written as DNA, the CDR3 is TGTGCCTGGAGTGTAACTCGGACAGGCAAAACCTTC.

The J gene is TRBJ2-1, the V gene TRBV28; D gene ambiguous. V lost 6 bases and J lost 0, with 12 bases in between. CDR1 and CDR2 (germline): MDHEN, SYDVKM. The CDR3 runs to 15 residues. The CDR3 region is CASRSTASSYNEQFF. Here the CDR3 DNA reads TGTGCCAGCAGGTCGACTGCTAGCTCCTACAATGAGCAGTTCTTC. Variable domain in full (rest from reference TRBV28 and TRBJ2-1): DVKVTQSSRYLVKRTGEKVFLECVQDMDHENMFWYRQDPGLGLRLIYFSYDVKMKEKGDIPEGYSVSREKKERFSLILESASTNQTSMYLCASRSTASSYNEQFFGPGTRLTVL.

This chain uses TRBV11-2 with TRBJ1-1, with no clear D. Germline V lookup: CDR1 SGHAT, CDR2 FQNNGV. Trimming removed 1 base at V and 1 base at J, with 13 bases between. This CDR3 is 16 amino acids long. DNA for the CDR3: TGTGCCAGCAGCTTAGTTCTTTCGCGAGAGAACACTGAAGCTTTCTTT. This translates into CASSLVLSRENTEAFF.

The sample holds many counts of this clone. The gene calls are TRBV11-2 and TRBJ1-4; D is undetermined. The germline CDR1 and CDR2 sequences are SGHAT and FQNNGV. This CDR3 comprises 15 residues. Trimming left V 2 bases short and J 2 bases short, with 9 bases between. Written as DNA, the CDR3 is TGTGCCAGCAGCTTAATGTCCCAGACTAATGAAAAACTGTTTTTT. This gives the protein CASSLMSQTNEKLFF.

This chain joins TRBV7-9 and TRBJ2-1; 9 nucleotides line up with TRBD2. The V and J ends lost 4 bases and 4 bases, in that order; junction bases with no gene match: 11. CDR1 is SEHNR, CDR2 FQNEAQ, per germline (reference sequence). The length of the CDR3 is 17 residues. CDR3: CASSSRLSGRSYNEQFF. CDR3 bases: TGTGCCAGCAGCTCACGCCTTAGCGGGAGATCTTACAATGAGCAGTTCTTC.

This clone was found many times. This CDR3 reads CASSPTGQGYEQYF. In DNA, the CDR3 is TGTGCCAGCTCACCAACCGGACAGGGTTACGAGCAGTACTTC. This sequence joins TRBV18 and TRBJ2-7, with 8 bases aligning to TRBD1. V gave up 2 bases and J gave up 4 bases; unmatched junction bases: 4. This CDR3 region has 14 residues. Germline assignment: CDR1 KGHSH and CDR2 LQKENI.

The rearrangement uses TRBV30 and TRBJ1-5, with D unresolved. With 2 bases removed from V and 1 base from J, the gap between germline ends came to 9 bases. The CDR3 loop spans 14 amino acids. Germline V gene data show CDR1 as GTSNPN and CDR2 as SVGIG (reference sequence). CDR3 bases: TGTGCCTGGAGTTCGGGAGGGAGCAATCAGCCCCAGCATTTT. Translated: CAWSSGGSNQPQHF.

The chain recombines TRBV5-4 with TRBJ2-5; 15 bases agree with TRBD2. CDR1 is SGHNT and CDR2 is YYREEE in the germline V gene (reference sequence). This CDR3 is 16 amino acids long. Unmatched junction bases numbered 2, after V lost 4 bases and J lost 1 base. Written as DNA, the CDR3 is TGTGCCAGCAGCCCGGGACTAGCGGGGGGCCAAGAGACCCAGTACTTC. Translation gives CASSPGLAGGQETQYF.

The chain employs TRBV18 and TRBJ1-2, with 10 bases matching TRBD1. The CDR3 runs 15 residues. Germline CDR1 and CDR2: KGHSH and LQKENI. V dropped 4 bases and J dropped 1; count of bases not matched to a gene: 3. The CDR3 here is CASSLGQGHNYGYTF. The CDR3 DNA reads as TGTGCCAGCTCACTGGGACAGGGGCATAACTATGGCTACACCTTC.

Regarding this clone: At the DNA level, this CDR3 is encoded by other sequences in the same sample as well. The rearrangement joins TRBV27 to TRBJ2-5; 10 bases agree with TRBD2. Germline assignment: CDR1 MNHEY and CDR2 SMNVEV (reference sequence). The CDR3 is made up of 15 amino acids. After removal of 6 bases from V and 2 bases from J, the junction contained 6 bases not matched to a gene. The CDR3 sequence is CASSLGTSVQETQYF. The CDR3 region has the DNA TGTGCCAGCAGCCTCGGGACTAGCGTGCAAGAGACCCAGTACTTC.

The chain combines TRBV5-1 with TRBJ2-3; TRBD1 matches at 9 bases. The germline V gene encodes CDR1 SGHRS and CDR2 YFSETQ. The CDR3 consists of 16 residues. J was trimmed by 1 base and V by 3 bases; bases with no gene match: 6. The CDR3 DNA sequence: TGCGCCAGCAGCTGGGGACAGGGTGCCGGCACAGATACGCAGTATTTT. Translated, it gives CASSWGQGAGTDTQYF.

The chain recombines TRBV10-1 with TRBJ2-5; D unresolved. CDR3 length: 10 residues. Germline CDR1 and CDR2: WNHNN and SYGVQD (reference sequence). Between the trimmed V and J ends, which lost 7 bases and 4 bases, there was a span of 4 bases. CDR3 sequence reads: CASNIETQYF. CDR3 nucleotides: TGCGCCAGCAATATAGAGACCCAGTACTTC.